The 12 T cell receptor beta chains below were found in one sample sequenced in a study of identical twins. TCRdb ran MiXCR on the 5' RACE reads and lists one entry per CDR3 protein. Of approximately 700,000 distinct CDR3 sequences in the sample, roughly 18% are singletons; the top ten hold about an eighth. These data also featured in a second study, about T cells expressing NK-cell markers.

The specimen was PBMCs. These receptor sequences come from a woman aged 18 to 35 in good health.

This clonotype occurred once. The chain has TRBV7-9 and TRBJ2-7; 12 nucleotides line up with TRBD2. V lost 4 bases and J lost 0; bases outside the gene matches: 7. Germline V CDR1 and CDR2: SEHNR, FQNEAQ (reference sequence). The CDR3 spans 17 residues. The CDR3 sequence is CASSYGLAGPDSYEQYF. In nucleotides, the CDR3 is TGTGCCAGCAGCTACGGACTAGCGGGGCCTGACTCCTACGAGCAGTACTTC.

The chain couples TRBV10-3 to TRBJ2-5; 7 nucleotides align to TRBD1. CDR1 is ENHRY, CDR2 SYGVKD, per germline. The CDR3 sequence is 14 residues long. Trimming took 5 bases from V and 5 from J; bases not matched to a gene: 8. The CDR3: CAISPAGGRETQYF. CDR3 bases: TGTGCCATCAGTCCCGCAGGGGGTCGGGAGACCCAGTACTTC.

CDR3 in amino acids: CASSLVFQDRVNEQFF. The CDR3, as DNA: TGTGCCAGCAGCTTAGTGTTTCAGGACAGGGTCAATGAGCAGTTCTTC. The chain recombines TRBV7-3 with TRBJ2-1; 8 nucleotides align to TRBD1. Germline V lookup: CDR1 SGHTA, CDR2 FQGTGA. The ends lost 2 bases at V and 6 bases at J; junction bases unmatched: 9. This CDR3 has 16 amino acids.

V usage is TRBV7-2 and J usage is TRBJ2-2; maybe TRBD1 (5 bases). Germline V gives CDR1 SGHTA, CDR2 FQGNSA. The CDR3 is 14 amino acids. The ends were cut back, 1 base at V and 6 bases at J, with 9 bases in the middle. The CDR3 nucleotides read TGTGCCAGCAGCTTAGGGGGCTTTTCCGGGGAGCTGTTTTTT. It yields the protein CASSLGGFSGELFF.

Many counts were recorded for this clonotype. V and J are TRBV12-3 or TRBV12-4 and TRBJ2-1, with 8 bases matching TRBD1. V shed 9 bases and J 8 bases; nucleotides not matched to a gene: 9. CDR3 size: 13 residues. This CDR3 reads CASSRDRIYEQFF. The CDR3 DNA follows: TGTGCCAGTTCCCGGGACAGGATTTATGAGCAGTTCTTC.

The V and J genes are TRBV5-1 and TRBJ2-1; a weak D match, TRBD2 (6 bases). This CDR3 region has 15 residues. The V end lost 4 bases, the J end lost 9 bases, and 20 bases lay between the germline ends. Germline V CDR1 and CDR2: SGHRS, YFSETQ. The CDR3 DNA sequence: TGCGCCAGCAGCGGGTGGGGGGACCTATCTGCTGAGCAGTTCTTC. This encodes CASSGWGDLSAEQFF.

The chain employs TRBV10-3 and TRBJ2-1, with unresolved D. The CDR3 consists of 13 residues. Germline V gene lookup returns CDR1 ENHRY and CDR2 SYGVKD. Trimming took off 4 bases at V and 8 bases at J, with 12 bases between the two ends. In DNA, the CDR3 is TGTGCCATCAGTGCGGGTTGGGATGATGAGCAGTTCTTC. Translating it yields CAISAGWDDEQFF.

Comment on this clonotype: A much larger clone lies a single base off, so this may be a read error. The chain is built from TRBV29-1 and TRBJ2-3, with D possibly being TRBD1 or TRBD2 (5 bases each). The V end was cut by 6 bases, the J end by 4 bases, with 17 bases between. Germline V gene data show CDR1 as SQVTM and CDR2 as ANQGSEA. This CDR3 has 14 residues. The DNA for the CDR3 is TGCAGCGTGATTCGGGACCTGGGCGCAGATACGCAGTATTTT. Amino acids: CSVIRDLGADTQYF.

This clonotype turned up a few times. This chain connects TRBV12-3 or TRBV12-4 to TRBJ2-7; TRBD1 is a possible D gene (6 bases). There are 12 residues in the CDR3. V lost 7 bases, J lost 6 bases, and 13 bases lay in between. CDR3 bases: TGTGCCAGCACCCCAGGGGCGACCGAGCAGTACTTC. Residues: CASTPGATEQYF.

This clonotype was counted a few times. This sequence joins TRBV20-1 and TRBJ2-3; no definite D call. The CDR3 length is 12 residues. Germline lookup yields CDR1 DFQATT and CDR2 SNEGSKA (reference sequence). V lost 5 bases and J 0 bases, leaving 6 bases between the germline ends. The CDR3 here is CSAHTSTDTQYF. CDR3 nucleotides: TGCAGTGCTCACACTAGCACAGATACGCAGTATTTT.

This clonotype has a handful of counts. This chain connects TRBV15 to TRBJ2-7; TRBD1 might be the D (5 bases). Germline V gene data show CDR1 as LNHNV and CDR2 as YYDKDF (reference sequence). The length of the CDR3 is 15 residues. Between the trimmed V and J ends, which lost 4 bases and 0 bases, there was a span of 13 bases. CDR3 DNA sequence: TGTGCCACCAGCACTCGCCAGGGTAGCTCCTACGAGCAGTACTTC. Protein product: CATSTRQGSSYEQYF. Using reference TRBV15 and TRBJ2-7 for the parts outside the CDR3, the full variable domain is DAMVIQNPRYQVTQFGKPVTLSCSQTLNHNVMYWYQQKSSQAPKLLFHYYDKDFNNEADTPDNFQSRRPNTSFCFLDIRSPGLGDTAMYLCATSTRQGSSYEQYFGPGTRLTVT.

Only one count was recorded for this clonotype. The rearrangement joins TRBV5-1 to TRBJ2-4, with a possible D match to TRBD2 (6 bases). The CDR3 sequence is 15 residues long. Trimming took off 4 bases at V and 2 bases at J, with 13 bases between the two ends. Germline V gives CDR1 SGHRS, CDR2 YFSETQ. CDR3 nucleotide sequence: TGCGCCAGCAGCCTCGACGGGAGTTCCAAAAACATTCAGTACTTC. Translation: CASSLDGSSKNIQYF. Full variable domain (outside the CDR3, taken from reference TRBV5-1 and TRBJ2-4): KAGVTQTPRYLIKTRGQQVTLSCSPISGHRSVSWYQQTPGQGLQFLFEYFSETQRNKGNFPGRFSGRQFSNSRSEMNVSTLELGDSALYLCASSLDGSSKNIQYFGAGTRLSVL.